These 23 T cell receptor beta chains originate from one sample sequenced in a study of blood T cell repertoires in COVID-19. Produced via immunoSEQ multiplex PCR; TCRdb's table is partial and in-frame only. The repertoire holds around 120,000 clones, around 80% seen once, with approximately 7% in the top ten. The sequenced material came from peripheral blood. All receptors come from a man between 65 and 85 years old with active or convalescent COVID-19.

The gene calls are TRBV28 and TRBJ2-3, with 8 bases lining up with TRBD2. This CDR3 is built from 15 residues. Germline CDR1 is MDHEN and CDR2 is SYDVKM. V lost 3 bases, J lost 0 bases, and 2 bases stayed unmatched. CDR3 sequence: CASSFSSGSTDTQYF. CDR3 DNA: TGTGCCAGCAGTTTTTCTAGCGGGAGCACAGATACGCAGTATTTT.

Written as DNA, the CDR3 is TGTGCCAGCAGCGAGAGCTCCTACAATGAGCAGTTCTTC. Translation: CASSESSYNEQFF. V and J are TRBV7-3 and TRBJ2-1; D is undetermined. The germline V gene has CDR1 SGHTA and CDR2 FQGTGA. V lost 5 bases, J lost 0 bases, and 5 bases lay in between. The CDR3 has 13 residues. Together with reference TRBV7-3 and TRBJ2-1, the CDR3 gives the full variable domain: GAGVSQTPSNKVTEKGKYVELRCDPISGHTALYWYRQSLGQGPEFLIYFQGTGAADDSGLPNDRFFAVRPEGSVSTLKIQRTERGDSAVYLCASSESSYNEQFFGPGTRLTVL.

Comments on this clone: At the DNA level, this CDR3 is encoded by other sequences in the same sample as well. The CDR3 region is CASSLEENTEAFF. DNA for the CDR3: TGTGCCAGCAGCTTAGAGGAGAACACTGAAGCTTTCTTT. The chain recombines TRBV7-3 with TRBJ1-1; D unclear. Germline lookup yields CDR1 SGHTA and CDR2 FQGTGA. The CDR3 contains 13 residues. The germline V and J ends were trimmed by 2 bases and 1 base, with 5 bases remaining between them.

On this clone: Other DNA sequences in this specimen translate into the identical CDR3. The CDR3 DNA reads TGTGCCAGCAGCGTAGGTTCAGGTGGGGAGACCCAGTACTTC. It translates to CASSVGSGGETQYF. The V call is TRBV9, the J call TRBJ2-5; D not resolved. Looked up from germline, CDR1 is SGDLS and CDR2 is YYNGEE. This CDR3 has 14 residues. Between the trimmed V and J ends, which lost 0 bases and 5 bases, there was a span of 11 bases.

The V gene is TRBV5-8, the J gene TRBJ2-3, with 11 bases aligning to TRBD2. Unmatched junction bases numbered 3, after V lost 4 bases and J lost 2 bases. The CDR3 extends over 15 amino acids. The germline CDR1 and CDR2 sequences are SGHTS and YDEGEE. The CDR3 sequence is CASSRSGRATDTQYF. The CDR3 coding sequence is TGTGCCAGCAGCCGTAGCGGGAGGGCCACAGATACGCAGTATTTT.

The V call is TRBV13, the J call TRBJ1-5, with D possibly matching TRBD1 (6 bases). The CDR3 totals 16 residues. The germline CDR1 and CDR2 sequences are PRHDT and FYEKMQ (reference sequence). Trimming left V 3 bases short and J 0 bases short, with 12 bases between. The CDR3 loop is CASSFLQGHSNQPQHF. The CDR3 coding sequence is TGTGCCAGCAGCTTCCTACAGGGCCATAGCAATCAGCCCCAGCATTTT.

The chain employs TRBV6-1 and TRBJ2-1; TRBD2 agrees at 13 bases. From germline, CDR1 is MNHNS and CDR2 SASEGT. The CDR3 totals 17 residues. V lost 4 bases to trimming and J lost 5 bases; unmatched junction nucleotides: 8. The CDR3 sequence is CASSGLAGGRGHNEQFF. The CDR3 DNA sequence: TGTGCCAGCAGTGGACTAGCGGGAGGACGGGGCCACAATGAGCAGTTCTTC.

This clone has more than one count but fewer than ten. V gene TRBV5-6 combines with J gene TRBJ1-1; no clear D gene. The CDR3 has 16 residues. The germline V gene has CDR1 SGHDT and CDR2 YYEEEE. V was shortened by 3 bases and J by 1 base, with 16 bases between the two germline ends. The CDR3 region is CASSSLFGIGNTEAFF. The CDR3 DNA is TGTGCCAGCAGCTCCCTCTTCGGGATTGGGAACACTGAAGCTTTCTTT. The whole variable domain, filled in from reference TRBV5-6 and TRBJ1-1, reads DAGVTQSPTHLIKTRGQQVTLRCSPKSGHDTVSWYQQALGQGPQFIFQYYEEEERQRGNFPDRFSGHQFPNYSSELNVNALLLGDSALYLCASSSLFGIGNTEAFFGQGTRLTVV.

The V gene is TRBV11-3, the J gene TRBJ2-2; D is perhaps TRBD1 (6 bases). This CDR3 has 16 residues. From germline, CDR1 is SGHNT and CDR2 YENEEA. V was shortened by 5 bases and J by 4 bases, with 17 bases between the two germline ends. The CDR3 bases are TGTGCCAGCAGCCCTGGATTGGGGGCTAGCACCGGGGAGCTGTTTTTT. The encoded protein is CASSPGLGASTGELFF.

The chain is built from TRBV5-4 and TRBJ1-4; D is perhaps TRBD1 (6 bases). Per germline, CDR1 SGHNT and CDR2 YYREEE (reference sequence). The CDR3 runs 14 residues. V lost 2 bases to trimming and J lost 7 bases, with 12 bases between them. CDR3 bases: TGTGCCAGCAGCTTTAACAGGGAGGGTGAAAAACTGTTTTTT. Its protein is CASSFNREGEKLFF.

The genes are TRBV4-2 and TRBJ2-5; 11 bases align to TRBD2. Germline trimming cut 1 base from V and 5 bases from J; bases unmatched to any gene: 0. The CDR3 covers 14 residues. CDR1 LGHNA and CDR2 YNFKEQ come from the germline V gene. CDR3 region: CASSQGTSGETQYF. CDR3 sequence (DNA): TGTGCCAGCAGCCAAGGGACTAGCGGGGAGACCCAGTACTTC.

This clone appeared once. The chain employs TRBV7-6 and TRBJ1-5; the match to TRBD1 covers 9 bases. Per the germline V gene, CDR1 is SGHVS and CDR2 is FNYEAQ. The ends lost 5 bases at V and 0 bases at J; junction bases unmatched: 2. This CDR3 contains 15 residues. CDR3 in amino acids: CASSPGQGSNQPQHF. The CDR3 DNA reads TGTGCCAGCAGCCCGGGACAGGGTAGCAATCAGCCCCAGCATTTT.

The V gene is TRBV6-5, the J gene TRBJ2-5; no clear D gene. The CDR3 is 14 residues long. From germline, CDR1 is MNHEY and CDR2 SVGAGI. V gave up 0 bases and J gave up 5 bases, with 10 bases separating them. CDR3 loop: CASSYSVSSETQYF. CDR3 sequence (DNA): TGTGCCAGCAGTTACTCCGTGTCTTCGGAGACCCAGTACTTC.

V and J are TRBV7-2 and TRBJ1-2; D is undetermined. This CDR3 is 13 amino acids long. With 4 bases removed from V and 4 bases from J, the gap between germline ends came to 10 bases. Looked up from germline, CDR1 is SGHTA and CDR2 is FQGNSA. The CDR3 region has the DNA TGTGCCAGCAGCTCAGGCCGATTCTATGGCTACACCTTC. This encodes CASSSGRFYGYTF.

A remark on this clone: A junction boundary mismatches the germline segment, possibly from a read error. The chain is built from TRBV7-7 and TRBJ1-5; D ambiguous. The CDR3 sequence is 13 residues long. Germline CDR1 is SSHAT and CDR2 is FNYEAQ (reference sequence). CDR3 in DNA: TGTGCTAGCAGCTTGGGCCCGCATGAGCCCCAGCATTTT. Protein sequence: CASSLGPHEPQHF.

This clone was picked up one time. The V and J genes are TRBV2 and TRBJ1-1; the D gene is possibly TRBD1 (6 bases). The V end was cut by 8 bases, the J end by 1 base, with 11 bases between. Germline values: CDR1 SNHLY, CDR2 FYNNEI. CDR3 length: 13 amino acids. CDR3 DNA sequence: TGTGCCAGCTCGTTACAGGGGAACACTGAAGCTTTCTTT. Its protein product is CASSLQGNTEAFF. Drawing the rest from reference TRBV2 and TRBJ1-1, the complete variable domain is EPEVTQTPSHQVTQMGQEVILRCVPISNHLYFYWYRQILGQKVEFLVSFYNNEISEKSEIFDDQFSVERPDGSNFTLKIRSTKLEDSAMYFCASSLQGNTEAFFGQGTRLTVV.

The CDR3 DNA follows: TGTGCCACCAGCAGAGATCTACAGGGTTCTGGCTACACCTTC. Protein sequence: CATSRDLQGSGYTF. The chain links TRBV15 to TRBJ1-2; a weak D match, TRBD1 (6 bases). V dropped 0 bases and J dropped 7 bases, with 12 bases sitting between them. This CDR3 is built from 14 residues. Germline CDR1 is LNHNV and CDR2 is YYDKDF (reference sequence).

The CDR3 loop reads CASSPGGGIEQYF. The CDR3 coding sequence is TGCGCCAGCAGCCCCGGGGGAGGGATCGAGCAGTACTTC. This chain links TRBV5-1 with TRBJ2-7; TRBD2 aligns across 7 bases. CDR3 length: 13 residues. J was trimmed by 6 bases and V by 4 bases; bases with no gene match: 7. Per the germline V gene, CDR1 is SGHRS and CDR2 is YFSETQ.

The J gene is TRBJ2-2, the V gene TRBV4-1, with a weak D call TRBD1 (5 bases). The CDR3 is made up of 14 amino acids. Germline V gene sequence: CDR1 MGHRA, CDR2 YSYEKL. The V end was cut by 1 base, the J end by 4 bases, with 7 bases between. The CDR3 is CASSQAGPTGELFF. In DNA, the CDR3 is TGCGCCAGCAGCCAAGCAGGGCCCACCGGGGAGCTGTTTTTT.

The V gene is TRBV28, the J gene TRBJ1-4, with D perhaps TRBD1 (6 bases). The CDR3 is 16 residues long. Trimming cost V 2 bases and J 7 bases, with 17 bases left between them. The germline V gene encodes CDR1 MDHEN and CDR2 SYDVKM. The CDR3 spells CASSLGDGGGSEKLFF. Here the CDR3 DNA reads TGTGCCAGCAGTTTAGGGGACGGTGGGGGCAGTGAAAAACTGTTTTTT.

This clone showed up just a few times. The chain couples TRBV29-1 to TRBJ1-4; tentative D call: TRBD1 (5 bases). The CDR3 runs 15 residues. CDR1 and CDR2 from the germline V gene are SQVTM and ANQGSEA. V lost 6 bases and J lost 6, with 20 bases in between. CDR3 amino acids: CSVARGLGTDEKLFF. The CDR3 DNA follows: TGCAGCGTCGCGCGGGGACTGGGCACGGATGAAAAACTGTTTTTT.

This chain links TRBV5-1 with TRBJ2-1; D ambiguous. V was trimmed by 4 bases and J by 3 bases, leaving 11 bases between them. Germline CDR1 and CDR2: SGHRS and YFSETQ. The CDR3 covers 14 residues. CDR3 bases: TGCGCCAGCAGCCTTGACGCGGTCTACAATGAGCAGTTCTTC. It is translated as CASSLDAVYNEQFF. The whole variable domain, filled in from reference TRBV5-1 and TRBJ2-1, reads KAGVTQTPRYLIKTRGQQVTLSCSPISGHRSVSWYQQTPGQGLQFLFEYFSETQRNKGNFPGRFSGRQFSNSRSEMNVSTLELGDSALYLCASSLDAVYNEQFFGPGTRLTVL.

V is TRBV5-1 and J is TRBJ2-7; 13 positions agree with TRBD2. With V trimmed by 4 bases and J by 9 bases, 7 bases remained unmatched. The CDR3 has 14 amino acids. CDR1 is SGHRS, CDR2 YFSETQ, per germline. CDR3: CASSKLAGGPWQYF. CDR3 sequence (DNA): TGCGCCAGCAGCAAACTAGCGGGAGGGCCATGGCAGTACTTC.